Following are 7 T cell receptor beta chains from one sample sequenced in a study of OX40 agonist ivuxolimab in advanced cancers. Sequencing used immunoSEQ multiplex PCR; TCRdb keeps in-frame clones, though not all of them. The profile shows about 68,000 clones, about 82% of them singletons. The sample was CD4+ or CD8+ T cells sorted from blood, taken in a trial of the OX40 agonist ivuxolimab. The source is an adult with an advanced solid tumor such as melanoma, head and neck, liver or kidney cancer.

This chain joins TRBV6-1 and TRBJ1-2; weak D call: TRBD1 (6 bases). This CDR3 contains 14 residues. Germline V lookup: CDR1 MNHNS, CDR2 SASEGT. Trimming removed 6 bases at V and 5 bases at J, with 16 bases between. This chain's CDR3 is CASRIGGSTYGYTF. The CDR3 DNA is TGTGCCAGCAGGATAGGGGGTTCGACTTATGGCTACACCTTC.

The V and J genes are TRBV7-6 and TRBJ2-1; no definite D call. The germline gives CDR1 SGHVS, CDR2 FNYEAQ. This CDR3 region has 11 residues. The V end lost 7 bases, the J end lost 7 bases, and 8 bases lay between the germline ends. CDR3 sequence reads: CASTNLNEQFF. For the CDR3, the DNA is TGTGCCAGCACCAACTTAAATGAGCAGTTCTTC.

CDR3 nucleotides: TGTGCCACCAGCAGGGCACTAGCGGGGGACGGGGAGCTGTTTTTT. It translates to CATSRALAGDGELFF. The chain couples TRBV15 to TRBJ2-2, with 11 bases that match TRBD2. Germline trimming cut 3 bases from V and 7 bases from J; bases unmatched to any gene: 4. Germline V lookup: CDR1 LNHNV, CDR2 YYDKDF (reference sequence). The CDR3 is 15 amino acids.

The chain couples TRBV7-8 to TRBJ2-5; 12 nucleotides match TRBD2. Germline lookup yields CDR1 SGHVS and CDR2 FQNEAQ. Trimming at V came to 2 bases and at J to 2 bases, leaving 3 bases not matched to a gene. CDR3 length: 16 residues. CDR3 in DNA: TGTGCCAGCAGCTTATTACTAGCGGGGGGTCAAGAGACCCAGTACTTC. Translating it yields CASSLLLAGGQETQYF.

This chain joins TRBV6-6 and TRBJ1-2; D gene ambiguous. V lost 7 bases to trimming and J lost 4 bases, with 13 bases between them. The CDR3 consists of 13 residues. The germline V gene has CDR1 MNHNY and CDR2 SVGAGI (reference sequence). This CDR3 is CASTSQPFYGYTF. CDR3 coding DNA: TGTGCCAGCACTTCCCAACCATTCTATGGCTACACCTTC.

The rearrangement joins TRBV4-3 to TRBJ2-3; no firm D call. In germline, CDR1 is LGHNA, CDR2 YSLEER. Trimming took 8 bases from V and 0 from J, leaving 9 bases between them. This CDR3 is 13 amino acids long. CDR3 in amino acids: CASARASTDTQYF. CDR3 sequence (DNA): TGCGCCAGCGCCCGAGCCAGCACAGATACGCAGTATTTT.

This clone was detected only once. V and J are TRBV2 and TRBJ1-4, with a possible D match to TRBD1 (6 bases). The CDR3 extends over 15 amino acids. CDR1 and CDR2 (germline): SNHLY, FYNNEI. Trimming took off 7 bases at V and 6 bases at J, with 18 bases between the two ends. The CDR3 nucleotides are TGTGCCAGCATTGCACAGACAGGAGGTTATGAAAAACTGTTTTTT. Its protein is CASIAQTGGYEKLFF.